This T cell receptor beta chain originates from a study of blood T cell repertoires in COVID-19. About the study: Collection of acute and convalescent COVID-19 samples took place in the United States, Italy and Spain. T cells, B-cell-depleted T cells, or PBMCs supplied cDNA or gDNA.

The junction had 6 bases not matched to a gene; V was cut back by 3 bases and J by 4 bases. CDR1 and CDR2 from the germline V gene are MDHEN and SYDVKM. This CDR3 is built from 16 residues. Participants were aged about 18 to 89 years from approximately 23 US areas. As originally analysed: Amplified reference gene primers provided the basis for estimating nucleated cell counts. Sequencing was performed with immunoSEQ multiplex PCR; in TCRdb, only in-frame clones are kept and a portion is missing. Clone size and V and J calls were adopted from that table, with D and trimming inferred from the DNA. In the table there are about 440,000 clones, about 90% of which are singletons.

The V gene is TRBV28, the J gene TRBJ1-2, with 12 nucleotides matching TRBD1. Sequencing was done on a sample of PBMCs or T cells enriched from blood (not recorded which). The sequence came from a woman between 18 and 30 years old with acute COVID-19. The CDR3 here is CASSFRDRGLAYGYTF. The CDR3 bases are TGTGCCAGCAGTTTTAGGGACAGGGGGCTGGCCTATGGCTACACCTTC.